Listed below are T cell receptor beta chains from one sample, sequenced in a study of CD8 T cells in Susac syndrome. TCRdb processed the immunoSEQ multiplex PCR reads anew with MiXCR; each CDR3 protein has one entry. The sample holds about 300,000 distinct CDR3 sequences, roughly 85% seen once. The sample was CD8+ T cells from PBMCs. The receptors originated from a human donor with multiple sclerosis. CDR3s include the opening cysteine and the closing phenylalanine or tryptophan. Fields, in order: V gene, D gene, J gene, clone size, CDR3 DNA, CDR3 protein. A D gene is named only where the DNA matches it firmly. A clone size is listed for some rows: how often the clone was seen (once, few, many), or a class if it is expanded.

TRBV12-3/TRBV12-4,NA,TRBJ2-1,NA,TGTGCCAGCAGTTTATTCATGCCGAGGTCCGACAATGAGCAGTTCTTC,CASSLFMPRSDNEQFF
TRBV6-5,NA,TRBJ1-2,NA,TGTGCCAGCAGTTCTTTGTTCGGGTCTAACTATGGCTACACCTTC,CASSSLFGSNYGYTF
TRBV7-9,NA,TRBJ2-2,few,TGTGCCAGCAGCTTAGCCGTGGACCGCCCCACCGGGGAGCTGTTTTTT,CASSLAVDRPTGELFF
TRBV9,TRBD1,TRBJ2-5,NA,TGTGCCAGCAGCCGACATCTGACAGGGAATAACGTTGAGACCCAGTACTTC,CASSRHLTGNNVETQYF
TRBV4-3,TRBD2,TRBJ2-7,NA,TGCGCCAGCAGCCAAGATGATAGCGGGAAGACCTCCTACGAGCAGTACTTC,CASSQDDSGKTSYEQYF
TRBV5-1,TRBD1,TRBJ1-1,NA,TGCGCCAGCAGACTTGCAGGGGGATACACTGAAGCTTTCTTT,CASRLAGGYTEAFF
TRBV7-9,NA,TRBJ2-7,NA,TGTGCCAGCAGCTTAGCCTCGGGGGCATTCTCCTACGAGCAGTACTTC,CASSLASGAFSYEQYF
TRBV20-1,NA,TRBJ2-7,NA,TGCAGTGCTAGAGGTCTAGTTCCCCACGAGCAGTACTTC,CSARGLVPHEQYF
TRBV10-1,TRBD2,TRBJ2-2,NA,TGCGCCAGCAGTGAGCTCGGACTAGCGGATCAATCCGGGGAGCTGTTTTTT,CASSELGLADQSGELFF
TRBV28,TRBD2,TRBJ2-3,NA,TGTGCCAGCAGTTCGGAGGCTAGCGGTAGCACAGATACGCAGTATTTT,CASSSEASGSTDTQYF
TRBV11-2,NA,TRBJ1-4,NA,TGTGCCAGCAGCCCTCCGAGTGAAAAACTGTTTTTT,CASSPPSEKLFF
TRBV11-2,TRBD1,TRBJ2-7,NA,TGTGCCAGCAGCACAATGCGGACAGGGAACGAGCAGTACTTC,CASSTMRTGNEQYF
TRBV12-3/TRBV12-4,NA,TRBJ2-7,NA,TGTGCCAGCAGTTTATTAACGGCTAGCAGGGACGAGCAGTACTTC,CASSLLTASRDEQYF
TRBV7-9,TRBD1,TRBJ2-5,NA,TGTGCCAGCTTCCTCGAGGACAGGGGAGGAGAGACCCAGTACTTC,CASFLEDRGGETQYF
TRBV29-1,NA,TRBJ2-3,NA,TGCAGCGCCTTGACAGGCAACACAGATACGCAGTATTTT,CSALTGNTDTQYF
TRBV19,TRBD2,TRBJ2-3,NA,TGTGCCAGTAAGGTAGGAGCGGGGTCTGATACGCAGTATTTT,CASKVGAGSDTQYF
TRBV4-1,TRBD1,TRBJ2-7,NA,TGCGCCAGCAGCCAAGATGACAGGGGGGGAACCTACGAGCAGTACTTC,CASSQDDRGGTYEQYF
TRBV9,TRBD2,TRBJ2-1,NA,TGTGCCAGCAGCGTAGCGCCACTAGCGGGAGCCTACTACAATGAGCAGTTCTTC,CASSVAPLAGAYYNEQFF
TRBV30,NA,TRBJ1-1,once,TGTGCCTGGAGTCCCGTTACGCTAAACACTGAAGCTTTCTTT,CAWSPVTLNTEAFF
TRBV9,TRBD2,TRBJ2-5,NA,TGTGCCAGCAGCCTTCCCCGGACTAGCGGGAGCCCTCATCACCAAGAGACCCAGTACTTC,CASSLPRTSGSPHHQETQYF
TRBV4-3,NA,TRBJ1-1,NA,TGCGCCAGCAGCCAAGATCTGGTCGGACGCACGGGGAACACTGAAGCTTTCTTT,CASSQDLVGRTGNTEAFF
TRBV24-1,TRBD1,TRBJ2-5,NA,TGTGCCACCAGTGACCCTGCCGGGACAGGGCGGGAGACCCGGTACTTC,CATSDPAGTGRETRYF
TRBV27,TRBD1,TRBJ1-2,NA,TGTGCCAGCAGGGACAGGGGCGTAGCGATCTATGGCTACACCTTC,CASRDRGVAIYGYTF
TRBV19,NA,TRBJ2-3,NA,TGTGCCAGTAGTATTTTGCTAGCGAGCACAGATACGCAGTATTTT,CASSILLASTDTQYF
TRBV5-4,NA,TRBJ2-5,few,TGTGCCAGCAACCCAACCGATACAAGGGGGTCTAGACAAGAGACCCAGTACTTC,CASNPTDTRGSRQETQYF